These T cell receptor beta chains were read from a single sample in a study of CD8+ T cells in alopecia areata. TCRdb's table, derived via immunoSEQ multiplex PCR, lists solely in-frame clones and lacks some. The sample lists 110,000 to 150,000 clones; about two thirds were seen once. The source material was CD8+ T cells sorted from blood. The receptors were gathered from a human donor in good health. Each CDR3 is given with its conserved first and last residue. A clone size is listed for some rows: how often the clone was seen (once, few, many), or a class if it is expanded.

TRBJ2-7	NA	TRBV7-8	CASSLGQIGEQYF
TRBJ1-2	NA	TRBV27	CASSSAGGLYGYTF
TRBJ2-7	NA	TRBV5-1	CASSLGDTTYEQYF
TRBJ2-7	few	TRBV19	CASGPRGFYEQYF
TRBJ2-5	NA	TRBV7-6	CASSLVSWGQAFGTQYF
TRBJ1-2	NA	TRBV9	CASSPPRGARAGYTF
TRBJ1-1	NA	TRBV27	CASSFDRATEAFF
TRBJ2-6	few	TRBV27	CASSFSGANVLTF
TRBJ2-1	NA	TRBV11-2	CASSLEIKGEQFF
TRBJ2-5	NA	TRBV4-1	CASSDPYQETQYF
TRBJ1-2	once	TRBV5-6	CASSPGGAYGYTF
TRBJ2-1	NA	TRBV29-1	CSVLGDYNEQFF
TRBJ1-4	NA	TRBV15	CATSRDPARVGEKLFF
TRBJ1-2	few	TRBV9	CASSVAERAGFGGYTF
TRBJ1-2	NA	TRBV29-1	CSAPVQDGYTF
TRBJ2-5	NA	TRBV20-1	CSATDRDREYF
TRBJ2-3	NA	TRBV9	CASSDRGRTDTQYF
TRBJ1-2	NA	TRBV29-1	CSASQAPYGYTF
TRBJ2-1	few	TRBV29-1	CSVAQDLEQFF
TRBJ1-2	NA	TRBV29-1	CSVEARDGYTF
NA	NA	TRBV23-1	CASSQSFRTGVPGPTQYF
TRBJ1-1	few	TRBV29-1	CSVTHGTGNTEAFF
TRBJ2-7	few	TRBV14	CASSHGPSYEQYF
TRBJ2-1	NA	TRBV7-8	CASVLALGGELSKFNEQFF
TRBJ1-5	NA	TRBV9	CASSVGGSNQPQHF
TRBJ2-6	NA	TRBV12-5	CASKKGGANVLTF
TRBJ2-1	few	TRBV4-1	CASSPGTSGRGSYNEQFF
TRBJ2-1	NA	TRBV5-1	CASSLAGGGYNEQFF
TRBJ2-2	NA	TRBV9	CASSVGYGELFF
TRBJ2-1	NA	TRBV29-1	CSVVGTGDYNEQFF
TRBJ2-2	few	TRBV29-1	CSVEEEGAGELFF
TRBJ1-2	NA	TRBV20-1	CSATGHYGYTF
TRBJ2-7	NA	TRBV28	CASSPTGLNYEQYF
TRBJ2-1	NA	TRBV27	CASSLYVAEANEQFF
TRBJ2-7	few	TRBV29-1	CSVHSRDGYEQYF
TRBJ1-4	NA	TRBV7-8	CASSLARYPGRELFF
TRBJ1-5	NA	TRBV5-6	CASSWAGNQPQHF